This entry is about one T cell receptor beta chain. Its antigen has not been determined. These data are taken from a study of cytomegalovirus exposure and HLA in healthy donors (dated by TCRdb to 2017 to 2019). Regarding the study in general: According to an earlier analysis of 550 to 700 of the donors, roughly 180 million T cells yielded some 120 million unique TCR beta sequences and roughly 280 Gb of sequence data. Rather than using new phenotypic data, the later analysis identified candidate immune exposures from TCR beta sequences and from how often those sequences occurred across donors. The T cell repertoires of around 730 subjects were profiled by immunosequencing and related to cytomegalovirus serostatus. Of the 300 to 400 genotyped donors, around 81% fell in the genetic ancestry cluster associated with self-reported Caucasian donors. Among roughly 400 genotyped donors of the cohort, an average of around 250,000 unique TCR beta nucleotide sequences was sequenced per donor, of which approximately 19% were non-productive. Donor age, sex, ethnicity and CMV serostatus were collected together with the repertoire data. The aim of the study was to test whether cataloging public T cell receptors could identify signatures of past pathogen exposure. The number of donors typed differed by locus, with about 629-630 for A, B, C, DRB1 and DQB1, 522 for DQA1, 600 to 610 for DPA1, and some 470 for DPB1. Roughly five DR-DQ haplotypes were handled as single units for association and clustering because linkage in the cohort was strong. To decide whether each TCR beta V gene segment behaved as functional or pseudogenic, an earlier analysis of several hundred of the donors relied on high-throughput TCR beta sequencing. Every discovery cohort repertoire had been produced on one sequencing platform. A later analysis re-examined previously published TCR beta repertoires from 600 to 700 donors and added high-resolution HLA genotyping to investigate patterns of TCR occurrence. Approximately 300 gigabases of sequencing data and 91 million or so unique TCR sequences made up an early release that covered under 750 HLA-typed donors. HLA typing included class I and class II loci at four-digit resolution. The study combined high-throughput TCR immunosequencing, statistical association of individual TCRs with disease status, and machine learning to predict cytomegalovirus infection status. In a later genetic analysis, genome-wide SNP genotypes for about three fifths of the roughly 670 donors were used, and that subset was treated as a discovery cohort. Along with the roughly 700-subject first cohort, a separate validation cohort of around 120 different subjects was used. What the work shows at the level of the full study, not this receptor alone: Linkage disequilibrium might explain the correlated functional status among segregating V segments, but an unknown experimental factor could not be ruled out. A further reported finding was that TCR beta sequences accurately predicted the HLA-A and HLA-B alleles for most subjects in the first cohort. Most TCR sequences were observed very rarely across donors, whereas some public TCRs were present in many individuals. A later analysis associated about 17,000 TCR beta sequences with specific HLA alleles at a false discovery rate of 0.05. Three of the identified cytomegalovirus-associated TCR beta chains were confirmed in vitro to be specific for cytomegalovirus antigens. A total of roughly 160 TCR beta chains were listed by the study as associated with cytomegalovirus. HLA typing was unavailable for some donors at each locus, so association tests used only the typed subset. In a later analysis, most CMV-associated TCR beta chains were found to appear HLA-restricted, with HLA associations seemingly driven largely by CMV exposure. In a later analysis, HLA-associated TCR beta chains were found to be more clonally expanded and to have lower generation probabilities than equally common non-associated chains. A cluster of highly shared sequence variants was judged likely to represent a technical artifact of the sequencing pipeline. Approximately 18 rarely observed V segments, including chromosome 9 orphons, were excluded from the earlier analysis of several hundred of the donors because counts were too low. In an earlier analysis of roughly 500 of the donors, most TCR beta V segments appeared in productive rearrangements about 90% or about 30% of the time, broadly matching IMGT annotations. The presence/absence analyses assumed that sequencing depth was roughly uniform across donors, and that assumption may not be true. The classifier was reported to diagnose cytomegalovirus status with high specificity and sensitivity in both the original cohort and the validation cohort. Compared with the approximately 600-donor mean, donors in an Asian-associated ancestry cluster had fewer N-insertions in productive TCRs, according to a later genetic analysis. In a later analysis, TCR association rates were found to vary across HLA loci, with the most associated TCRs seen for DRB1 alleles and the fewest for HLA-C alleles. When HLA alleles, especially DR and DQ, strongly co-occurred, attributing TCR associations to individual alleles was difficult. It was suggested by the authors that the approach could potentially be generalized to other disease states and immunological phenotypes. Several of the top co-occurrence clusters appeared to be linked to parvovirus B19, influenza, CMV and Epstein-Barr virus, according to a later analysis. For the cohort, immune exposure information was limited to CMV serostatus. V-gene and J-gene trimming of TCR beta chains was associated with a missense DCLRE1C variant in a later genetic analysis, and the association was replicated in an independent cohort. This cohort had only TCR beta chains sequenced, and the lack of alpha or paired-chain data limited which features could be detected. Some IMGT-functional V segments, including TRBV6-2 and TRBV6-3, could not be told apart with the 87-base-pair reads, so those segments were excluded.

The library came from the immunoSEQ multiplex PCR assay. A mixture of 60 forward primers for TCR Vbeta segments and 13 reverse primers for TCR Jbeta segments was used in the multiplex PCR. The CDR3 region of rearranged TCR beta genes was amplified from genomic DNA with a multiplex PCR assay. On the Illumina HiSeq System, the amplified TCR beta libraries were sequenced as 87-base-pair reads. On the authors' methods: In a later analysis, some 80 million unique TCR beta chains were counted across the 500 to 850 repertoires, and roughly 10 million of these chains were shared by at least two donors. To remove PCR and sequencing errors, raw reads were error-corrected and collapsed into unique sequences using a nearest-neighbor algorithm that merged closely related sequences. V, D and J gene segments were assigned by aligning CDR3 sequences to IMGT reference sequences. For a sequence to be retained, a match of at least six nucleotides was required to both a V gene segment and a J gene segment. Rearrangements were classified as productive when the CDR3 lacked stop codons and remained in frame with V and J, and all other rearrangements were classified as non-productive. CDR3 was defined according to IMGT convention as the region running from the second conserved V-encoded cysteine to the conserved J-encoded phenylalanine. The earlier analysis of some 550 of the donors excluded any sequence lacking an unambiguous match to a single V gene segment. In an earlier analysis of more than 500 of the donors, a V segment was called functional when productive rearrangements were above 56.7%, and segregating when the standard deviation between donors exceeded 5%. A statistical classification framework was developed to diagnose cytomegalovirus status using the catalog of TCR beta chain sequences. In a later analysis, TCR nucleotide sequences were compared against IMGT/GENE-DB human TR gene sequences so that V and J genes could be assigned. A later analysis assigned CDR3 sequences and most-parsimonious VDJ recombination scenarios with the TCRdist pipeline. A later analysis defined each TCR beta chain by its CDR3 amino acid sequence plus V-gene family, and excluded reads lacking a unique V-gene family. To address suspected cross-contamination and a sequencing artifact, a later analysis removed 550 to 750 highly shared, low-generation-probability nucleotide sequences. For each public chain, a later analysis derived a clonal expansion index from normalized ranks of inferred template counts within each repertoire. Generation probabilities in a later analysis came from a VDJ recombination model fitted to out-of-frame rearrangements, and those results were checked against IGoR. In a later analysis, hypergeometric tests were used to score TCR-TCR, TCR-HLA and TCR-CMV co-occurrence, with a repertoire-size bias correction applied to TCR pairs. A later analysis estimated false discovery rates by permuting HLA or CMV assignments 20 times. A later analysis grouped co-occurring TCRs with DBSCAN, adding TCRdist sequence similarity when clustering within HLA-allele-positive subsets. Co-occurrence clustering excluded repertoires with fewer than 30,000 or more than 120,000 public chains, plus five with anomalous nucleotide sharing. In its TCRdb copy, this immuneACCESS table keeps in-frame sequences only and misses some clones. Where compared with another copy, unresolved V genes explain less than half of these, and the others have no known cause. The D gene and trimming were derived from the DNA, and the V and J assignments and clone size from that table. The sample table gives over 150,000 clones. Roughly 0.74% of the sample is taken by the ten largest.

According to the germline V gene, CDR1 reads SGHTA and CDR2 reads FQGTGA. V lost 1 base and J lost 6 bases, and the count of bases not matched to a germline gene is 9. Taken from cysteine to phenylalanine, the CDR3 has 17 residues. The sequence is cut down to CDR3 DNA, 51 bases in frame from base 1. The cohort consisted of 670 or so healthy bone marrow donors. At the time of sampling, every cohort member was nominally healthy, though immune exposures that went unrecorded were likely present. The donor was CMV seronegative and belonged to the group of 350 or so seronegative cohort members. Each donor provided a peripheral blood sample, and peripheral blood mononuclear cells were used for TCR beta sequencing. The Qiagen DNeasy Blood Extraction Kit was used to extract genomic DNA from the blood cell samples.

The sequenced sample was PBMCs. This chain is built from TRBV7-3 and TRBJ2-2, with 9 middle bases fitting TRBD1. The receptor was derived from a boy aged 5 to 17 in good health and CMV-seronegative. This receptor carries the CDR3 CASSLMGQGSQPGELFF. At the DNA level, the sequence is TGTGCCAGCAGCTTAATGGGACAGGGATCCCAACCCGGGGAGCTGTTTTTT.